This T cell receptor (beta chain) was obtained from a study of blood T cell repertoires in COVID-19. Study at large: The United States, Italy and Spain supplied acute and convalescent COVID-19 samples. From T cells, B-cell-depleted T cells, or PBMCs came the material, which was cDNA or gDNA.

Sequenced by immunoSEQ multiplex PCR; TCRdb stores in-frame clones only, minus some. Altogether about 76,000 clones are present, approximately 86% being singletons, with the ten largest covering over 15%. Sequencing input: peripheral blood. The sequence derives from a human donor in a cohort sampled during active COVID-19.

The CDR3 reads CASSQTGRGAYEQYF. The CDR3 DNA reads TGTGCCAGCAGCCAGACAGGGAGAGGCGCCTACGAGCAGTACTTC. This chain joins TRBV6-5 and TRBJ2-7; 7 nucleotides line up with TRBD1. CDR3 size: 15 residues. Trimming removed 6 bases from V and 2 bases from J; junction bases left unmatched: 10. In germline, CDR1 is MNHEY, CDR2 SVGAGI.